A selection of T cell receptor beta chains follows, all from one sample in a study of cytomegalovirus exposure and HLA in healthy donors. Sequencing was performed with immunoSEQ multiplex PCR; in TCRdb, only in-frame clones are kept and a portion is missing. Found here are roughly 130,000 clones, roughly 70% of them singletons; the top ten hold 6.5% to 8%. Sequencing was performed on PBMCs. The receptors here all came from a man aged 40-55 years in good health and CMV-seropositive. Both conserved end residues are part of each CDR3.

V gene,J gene,CDR3 protein
TRBV5-1,TRBJ2-1,CASSLAGLAGTGHNEQFF
TRBV11-2,TRBJ1-2,CASSNRWGVDYGYTF
TRBV5-1,TRBJ2-6,CASRIVPGTGGEGANVLTF
TRBV5-1,TRBJ1-2,CASSFSGTGAPFRGYTF
TRBV6-5,TRBJ2-3,CASRGYRFGQYF
TRBV9,TRBJ2-1,CASTNYAGEAGGPYNEQFF
TRBV4-1,TRBJ2-3,CASSQSHAGGVSTDTQYF
TRBV5-4,TRBJ2-5,CASSPAGAVEETQYF
TRBV28,TRBJ1-3,CASSYLRGGGNTIYF
TRBV19,TRBJ1-2,CASSIRRNYGYTF
TRBV19,TRBJ2-7,CASSTTGGSSYEQYF
TRBV11-3,TRBJ2-1,CASSAGDADEQFF
TRBV10-3,TRBJ1-1,CAIRGQMNTEAFF
TRBV28,TRBJ1-5,CASSLWTGPGNQPQHF
TRBV11-2,TRBJ1-1,CASSFGRGTEAFF
TRBV7-9,TRBJ2-7,CASSPEREQYF
TRBV2,TRBJ1-3,CASSALAHLNSGNTIYF
TRBV27,TRBJ2-2,CASSLYPPFSGRANTGELFF
TRBV28,TRBJ1-1,CASTYSEAGQGTTEAFF
TRBV5-4,TRBJ2-3,CASSPGTSLGLDTQYF
TRBV7-2,TRBJ1-4,CASSFRDSGEKLFF
TRBV5-8,TRBJ1-4,CASSLDSEKLFF
TRBV7-2,TRBJ1-2,CASSLDSQQGSYGYTF
TRBV7-9,TRBJ1-1,CASSHERGGAWTEAFF
TRBV5-6,TRBJ2-2,CASSFLSGGGELFF
TRBV6-5,TRBJ1-6,CASSYSGQGKNSPLHF
TRBV5-1,TRBJ2-5,CASSLDVARETQYF
TRBV7-9,TRBJ2-1,CASSSDQGGNEQFF
TRBV5-1,TRBJ2-7,CASSYLTDPSYEQYF
TRBV29-1,TRBJ1-2,CSVEYWGGLEVYGYTF
TRBV10-3,TRBJ2-3,CATAGTSPTDTQYF
TRBV5-4,TRBJ2-1,CASSYTSGFYNEQFF
TRBV19,TRBJ1-3,CASSLGTASGNTIYF
TRBV6-5,TRBJ1-1,CASSWRAGGEAFF
TRBV5-1,TRBJ2-3,CASRAGLNTDTQYF
TRBV5-1,TRBJ2-1,CASSLGRGGINEQFF
TRBV5-4,TRBJ1-4,CASSPGTVEGNEKLFF
TRBV4-2,TRBJ1-3,CASSQVVGAGNTIYF
TRBV28,TRBJ1-5,CASSLYRTLSNQPQHF
TRBV7-9,TRBJ2-7,CASSPPGQGANEQYF
TRBV11-2,TRBJ2-5,CASSLDYTETQYF
TRBV5-5,TRBJ2-7,CASSLSLGHEQYF
TRBV10-3,TRBJ1-5,CAISESGKGGFYQPQHF
TRBV7-2,TRBJ2-1,CASSLETGVYNEQFF
TRBV7-8,TRBJ2-2,CASSLLSGRSYTGELFF
TRBV5-1,TRBJ2-7,CASSRDSHSYEQYF
TRBV5-6,TRBJ1-1,CASSLLVATEAFF
TRBV30,TRBJ1-1,CACGQGTEAFF
TRBV7-2,TRBJ2-3,CASSAGADTQYF
TRBV30,TRBJ2-1,CAWGMGLAPNEQFF
TRBV5-5,TRBJ2-7,CASSLVAGDYEQYF
TRBV14,TRBJ2-1,CASSPWRLAGVDEQFF